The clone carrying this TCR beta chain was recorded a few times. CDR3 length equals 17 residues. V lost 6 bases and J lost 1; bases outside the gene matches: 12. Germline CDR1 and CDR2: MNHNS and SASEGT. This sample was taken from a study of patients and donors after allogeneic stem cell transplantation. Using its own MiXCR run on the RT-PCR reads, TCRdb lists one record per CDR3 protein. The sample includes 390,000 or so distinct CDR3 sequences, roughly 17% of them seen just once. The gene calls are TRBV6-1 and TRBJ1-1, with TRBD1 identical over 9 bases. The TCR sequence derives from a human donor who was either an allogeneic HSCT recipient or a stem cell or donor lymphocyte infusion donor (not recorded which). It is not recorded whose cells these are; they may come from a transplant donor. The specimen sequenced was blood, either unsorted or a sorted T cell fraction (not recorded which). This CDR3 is CASRGDRVLVGNTEAFF. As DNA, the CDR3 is TGTGCCAGCAGGGGGGACAGGGTGTTGGTTGGGAACACTGAAGCTTTCTTT.